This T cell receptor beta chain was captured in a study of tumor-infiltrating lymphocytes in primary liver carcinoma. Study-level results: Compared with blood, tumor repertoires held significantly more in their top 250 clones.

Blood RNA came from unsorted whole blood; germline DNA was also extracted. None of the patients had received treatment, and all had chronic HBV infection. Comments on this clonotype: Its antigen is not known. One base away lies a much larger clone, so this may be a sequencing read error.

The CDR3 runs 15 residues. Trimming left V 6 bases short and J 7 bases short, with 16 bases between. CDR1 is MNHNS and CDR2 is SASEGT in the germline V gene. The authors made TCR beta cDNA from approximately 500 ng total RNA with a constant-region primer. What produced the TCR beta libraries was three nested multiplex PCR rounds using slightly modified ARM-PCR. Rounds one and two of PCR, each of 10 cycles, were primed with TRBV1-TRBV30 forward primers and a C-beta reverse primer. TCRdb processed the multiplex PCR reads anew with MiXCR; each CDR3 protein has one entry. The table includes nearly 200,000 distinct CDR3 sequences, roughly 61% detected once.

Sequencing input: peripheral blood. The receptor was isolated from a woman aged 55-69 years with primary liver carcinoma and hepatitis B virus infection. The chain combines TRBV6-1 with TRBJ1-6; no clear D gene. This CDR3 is CASRFPRASNSPLHF. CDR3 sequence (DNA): TGTGCCAGCAGGTTCCCCCGGGCCTCGAATTCACCCCTCCACTTT.